The TCR beta chain described here comes from a study of T cell responses to AZD1222 COVID-19 vaccine. Study outcomes and limitations: Within unmutated variant regions lay the reported targets of nearly half of spike-specific TCRs. Repertoire samples came only from after the peak T cell response. There were mostly white British donors and more females than males, and clonal diversity was possibly underestimated. When two AZD1222 doses had been given, Spike-specific TCR breadth and depth rose.

This table comes from immunoSEQ multiplex PCR, and its TCRdb copy is limited to in-frame clones, with some not included. The table includes over 85,000 clones, about nine tenths detected once. Comments on this clone: The target antigen is unknown.

The V end lost 0 bases, the J end lost 7 bases, and 12 bases lay between the germline ends. The CDR3 runs 14 residues. Germline V gene lookup returns CDR1 ENHRY and CDR2 SYGVKD. The TCR was taken from an adult who received the AZD1222 COVID-19 vaccine. The J gene is TRBJ1-2, the V gene TRBV10-3; no definite D call. The input for sequencing was peripheral blood, taken 28 days after the second AZD1222 dose. DNA of the CDR3: TGTGCCATCAGTGAGTCGCAAGGGCTGTTTGGCTACACCTTC. Protein sequence: CAISESQGLFGYTF.